This record concerns one TCR beta chain sequence. Its antigen is still unknown. Given the absence of the conserved phenylalanine or tryptophan at the CDR3 end, a read error is likely. It is unclear where the CDR3 begins or ends on the DNA, so no DNA is shown, and the CDR3 is as TCRdb lists it. Both ends counted, the CDR3 spans 10 residues. Germline V gives CDR1 DFQATT, CDR2 SNEGSKA (reference sequence). This sample is part of a study of beta chain features in type 1 diabetes. Expressed TCRB transcripts were sequenced, since all the RNA that had been isolated was reverse transcribed. Clones were read by immunoSEQ multiplex PCR, and TCRdb kept only the in-frame ones, dropping some. The sample carries some 170,000 clones, roughly 60% recorded once. Overall study results and limits: Shorter TCRB CDR3s, moderately but significantly so, marked every one of the four CD4+ subsets in Type 1 diabetes patients.

The specimen was naive CD4+ T cells from blood. The chain joins TRBV20-1 to TRBJ2-7; the table's D call, TRBD1, was not checked against the DNA. The clonotype was recovered from a man aged 25-45 years with type 1 diabetes. The CDR3 loop reads CSARGTDDYL.